These 18 T cell receptor beta chains were sequenced from one sample in a study of blood T cells in healthy people across ages. For the second PCR, which ran for 7 to 11 cycles, a sample-barcoded 5' primer and a J-beta primer mix were used. TCRdb redid the calling of the 5' RACE reads with MiXCR, one entry per CDR3 protein. Found here are just under 900,000 distinct CDR3 sequences, 25% to 35% of them singletons; the top ten hold roughly 17%. The sequencing input was blood. These receptors all come from a woman older than 75 in good health.

This clonotype came up many times. V is TRBV2 and J is TRBJ2-5; D assignment may be TRBD1 or TRBD2 (5 bases each). There are 14 residues in the CDR3. CDR1 and CDR2 from the germline V gene are SNHLY and FYNNEI. Trimming shortened V by 6 bases and J by 5 bases, and 16 bases separated the two germline ends. CDR3 residues: CASRGTGGGETQYF. The CDR3 DNA is TGTGCCAGCAGAGGGACGGGCGGAGGTGAGACCCAGTACTTC. The full variable domain, in which reference TRBV2 and TRBJ2-5 provide the parts outside the CDR3, is EPEVTQTPSHQVTQMGQEVILRCVPISNHLYFYWYRQILGQKVEFLVSFYNNEISEKSEIFDDQFSVERPDGSNFTLKIRSTKLEDSAMYFCASRGTGGGETQYFGPGTRLLVL.

The chain links TRBV25-1 to TRBJ2-5; 12 bases fit TRBD2. Germline trimming cut 5 bases from V and 11 bases from J; bases unmatched to any gene: 15. CDR3 length equals 16 residues. Germline-derived CDR1 and CDR2 are MGHDK and SYGVNS. DNA for the CDR3: TGTGCCAGCAGTTCTAGCGGGGGGGCCGTACAGGAGGAGCAGTACTTC. This translates into CASSSSGGAVQEEQYF. The variable domain in full, with the rest retrieved from reference TRBV25-1 and TRBJ2-5, is EADIYQTPRYLVIGTGKKITLECSQTMGHDKMYWYQQDPGMELHLIHYSYGVNSTEKGDLSSESTVSRIRTEHFPLTLESARPSHTSQYLCASSSSGGAVQEEQYFGPGTRLLVL.

About this clonotype: Here the CDR3 omits its conserved ending phenylalanine or tryptophan, so a read error is the likely source. The chain employs TRBV5-1 and TRBJ2-5; D remains ambiguous. The length of the CDR3 is 13 residues. With 1 base removed from V and 2 bases from J, the gap between germline ends came to 6 bases. Germline V lookup: CDR1 SGHRS, CDR2 YFSETQ. In DNA form, the CDR3 reads TGCGCCAGCAGCTTGACTGTTCAAGAGACCCAGTACTGC. Translation: CASSLTVQETQYC.

This clonotype occurred many times. The chain recombines TRBV20-1 with TRBJ1-6; no reliable D call. In germline, CDR1 is DFQATT, CDR2 SNEGSKA (reference sequence). Trimming stripped 0 bases from V and 7 bases from J, with 25 bases between. The CDR3 is made up of 19 amino acids. The CDR3, as DNA: TGCAGTGCTAGAGACCTCTTATTAACCGACATTCAAGGCAATTCACCCCTCCACTTT. Its protein product is CSARDLLLTDIQGNSPLHF.

This clonotype was detected only a few times. This sequence joins TRBV7-8 and TRBJ2-5; TRBD1 matches at 8 bases. Looked up from germline, CDR1 is SGHVS and CDR2 is FQNEAQ. Trimming at V came to 2 bases and at J to 11 bases, leaving 13 bases not matched to a gene. This CDR3 spans 15 amino acids. Here the CDR3 DNA reads TGTGCCAGCAGCTTACGGCGGCAGGGGGCTCAAGAGCAGTACTTC. As protein: CASSLRRQGAQEQYF.

This clonotype showed up just a few times. A much bigger clone sits one base away, suggesting this may be a read error. The rearrangement joins TRBV6-2 or TRBV6-3 to TRBJ2-7; 8 bases fit TRBD2. Unmatched junction bases numbered 14, after V lost 6 bases and J lost 7 bases. The CDR3 runs to 15 residues. Germline V gene lookup returns CDR1 MNHEY and CDR2 SVGEGT. The CDR3 loop is CASSSGGVLYNEQYF. The CDR3 DNA reads as TGTGCCAGCAGCTCCGGGGGGGTTTTGTACAATGAGCAGTACTTC.

Only a few counts were recorded for this clonotype. This may stem from a read error, because a much larger clone lies one nucleotide away. This chain joins TRBV6-2 or TRBV6-3 and TRBJ2-7; 8 bases align to TRBD2. Germline V gene sequence: CDR1 MNHEY, CDR2 SVGEGT. The CDR3 is made up of 17 amino acids. V was clipped by 5 bases and J by 3 bases; unmatched bases: 15. In nucleotides, the CDR3 is TGTGCCAGCAGTCAACGGCGCGGGGGGCCTTCTAGCTACGAGCAGTACTTC. Amino acids: CASSQRRGGPSSYEQYF.

This clonotype has just one count. The V and J genes are TRBV2 and TRBJ2-3; D not resolved. Per germline, CDR1 SNHLY and CDR2 FYNNEI. The CDR3 covers 14 residues. The V end lost 6 bases, the J end lost 0 bases, and 10 bases lay between the germline ends. The CDR3 DNA reads TGTGCCAGCAGCGAGGTCCGCAGCACAGATACGCAGTATTTT. This codes for CASSEVRSTDTQYF.

This clonotype was counted ten times or more. The V call is TRBV5-5, the J call TRBJ1-2; D call uncertain. CDR3 length equals 15 residues. Trimming left V 0 bases short and J 2 bases short, with 11 bases between. Germline CDR1 is SGHKS and CDR2 is YYEKEE (reference sequence). The CDR3 DNA reads TGTGCCAGCAGCTTGGAAGCACTGGGGAACTATGGCTACACCTTC. Residues: CASSLEALGNYGYTF.

The chain recombines TRBV5-1 with TRBJ1-6; D is undetermined. Trimming removed 4 bases from V and 0 bases from J, with 14 bases in between. Germline CDR1 and CDR2: SGHRS and YFSETQ. The CDR3 runs to 17 residues. CDR3 DNA: TGCGCCAGCAGCCCGACCGGGGAATTCTCCTATAATTCACCCCTCCACTTT. Translation gives CASSPTGEFSYNSPLHF. Based on the CDR3 plus reference TRBV5-1 and TRBJ1-6, the full variable domain is KAGVTQTPRYLIKTRGQQVTLSCSPISGHRSVSWYQQTPGQGLQFLFEYFSETQRNKGNFPGRFSGRQFSNSRSEMNVSTLELGDSALYLCASSPTGEFSYNSPLHFGNGTRLTVT.

This clonotype was seen ten or more times. This chain links TRBV10-3 with TRBJ1-3; D gene ambiguous. CDR3 length: 13 amino acids. The ends were cut back, 5 bases at V and 10 bases at J, with 15 bases in the middle. Looked up from germline, CDR1 is ENHRY and CDR2 is SYGVKD. The CDR3 region is CAISTSADVTIYF. The CDR3 DNA sequence: TGTGCCATCAGTACTTCCGCGGATGTGACCATATATTTT.

The chain links TRBV20-1 to TRBJ2-5; TRBD2 aligns across 7 bases. The CDR3 totals 16 residues. V dropped 5 bases and J dropped 2; count of bases not matched to a gene: 14. Germline CDR1 reads DFQATT; CDR2 reads SNEGSKA (reference sequence). The CDR3 region has the DNA TGCAGTGCTCATGGCGGCGGGAGCGGTAAACAAGAGACCCAGTACTTC. Its protein product is CSAHGGGSGKQETQYF.

The table lists this clonotype with a few counts. This chain connects TRBV7-2 to TRBJ1-1; possibly TRBD1 for D (5 bases). Germline V CDR1 and CDR2: SGHTA, FQGNSA. Deletions cut 4 bases from V and 4 bases from J, with 19 bases between. This CDR3 has 16 amino acids. The CDR3 DNA reads TGTGCCAGCAGCTATAGTCCGGGGGGTGAGAGCACTGAAGCTTTCTTT. This encodes CASSYSPGGESTEAFF.

This clonotype was found many times. The chain links TRBV10-3 to TRBJ1-1; D unresolved. This CDR3 comprises 12 residues. The germline V gene has CDR1 ENHRY and CDR2 SYGVKD. V lost 0 bases and J lost 7, with 6 bases in between. The CDR3 bases are TGTGCCATCAGTGAGTCGATCGGTGAAGCTTTCTTT. This sequence encodes CAISESIGEAFF.

Worth noting for this clonotype: A read error is possible here, since a much larger clone lies one base away. The chain joins TRBV7-2 to TRBJ2-2; TRBD2 aligns across 8 bases. The CDR3 is 14 amino acids. In germline, CDR1 is SGHTA, CDR2 FQGNSA. CDR3 amino acids: CASRGTRNTGERFF. The CDR3 region has the DNA TGTGCCAGCAGAGGGACTAGGAACACCGGGGAGCGGTTTTTT.

This clonotype was observed many times. This rearrangement joins TRBV10-3 to TRBJ2-7; possible D gene TRBD2, 5 bases. This CDR3 is built from 13 residues. Germline lookup yields CDR1 ENHRY and CDR2 SYGVKD. V lost 0 bases and J lost 4, with 7 bases in between. CDR3: CAISESTGYEQYF. DNA of the CDR3: TGTGCCATCAGTGAGTCGACGGGGTACGAGCAGTACTTC.

To note about this clonotype: This may be a read error: a much more frequent sequence differs by one nucleotide. The chain combines TRBV7-2 with TRBJ2-1; D ambiguous. Trimming removed 1 base at V and 7 bases at J, with 8 bases between. The CDR3 extends over 13 amino acids. CDR1 SGHTA and CDR2 FQGNSA come from the germline V gene. DNA of the CDR3: TGTGCCAGCAGCTTAGGTGAAAGGAATGAGCAGTTCTTC. It codes for CASSLGERNEQFF.

This clonotype has just a few counts. The chain recombines TRBV20-1 with TRBJ1-1, with D uncertain. Per germline, CDR1 DFQATT and CDR2 SNEGSKA (reference sequence). Trimming stripped 3 bases from V and 2 bases from J, with 10 bases between. The CDR3 contains 13 residues. The CDR3 loop reads CSASNLGNTEAFF. For the CDR3, the DNA is TGCAGTGCTAGTAATCTGGGAAACACTGAAGCTTTCTTT.